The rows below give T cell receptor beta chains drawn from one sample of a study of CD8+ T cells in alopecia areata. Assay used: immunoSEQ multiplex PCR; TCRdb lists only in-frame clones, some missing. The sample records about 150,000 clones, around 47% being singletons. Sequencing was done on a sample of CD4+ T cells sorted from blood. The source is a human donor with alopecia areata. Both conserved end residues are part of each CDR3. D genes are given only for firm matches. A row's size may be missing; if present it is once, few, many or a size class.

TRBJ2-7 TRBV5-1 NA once TGCGCCAGCAGCTTAGGGAACAGCTACGAGCAGTACTTC CASSLGNSYEQYF
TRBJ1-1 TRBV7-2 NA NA TGTGCCAGCATGTTAACCAGGGGCAGTGAAGCTTTCTTT CASMLTRGSEAFF
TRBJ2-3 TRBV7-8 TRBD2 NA TGTGCCAGCAGCGCACACAGCGGGAGAACGGCAGATACGCAGTATTTT CASSAHSGRTADTQYF
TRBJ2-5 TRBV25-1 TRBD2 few TGTGCCAGCAGTGCTGGGACTAGCGGGATGGCGACCCAGTACTTC CASSAGTSGMATQYF
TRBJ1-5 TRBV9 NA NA TGTGCCAGCAGCGTGCTTTGGGAACATAGCAATCAGCCCCAGCATTTT CASSVLWEHSNQPQHF
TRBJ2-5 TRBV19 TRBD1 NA TGTGCCAGTATGAGGACAGGGGACGTTCAAGAGACCCAGTACTTC CASMRTGDVQETQYF
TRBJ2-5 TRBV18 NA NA TGTGCCAGCTCACCGGCTATGGCGGGGCTCCAAGAGACCCAGTACTTC CASSPAMAGLQETQYF
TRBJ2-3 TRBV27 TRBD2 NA TGTGCCAGCAGTCCCTTAGCGGGAGGTCTGGGAGATACGCAGTATTTT CASSPLAGGLGDTQYF
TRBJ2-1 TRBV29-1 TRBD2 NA TGCAGCGTCATACCGGGACTAGCGATCTCCTACAATGAGCAGTTCTTC CSVIPGLAISYNEQFF
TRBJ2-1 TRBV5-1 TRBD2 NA TGCGCCAGCAGCCCTCCGGGACTAGCGGGAGGCGGGAATGAGCAGTTCTTC CASSPPGLAGGGNEQFF
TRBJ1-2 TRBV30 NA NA TGTGCCTGGATTAGGGTTAGGGCGGCGGAAGATGGCTACACCTTC CAWIRVRAAEDGYTF
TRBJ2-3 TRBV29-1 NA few TGCAGCGTTGGATTGGGGGAGGGGGGGCCAGATACGCAGTATTTT CSVGLGEGGPDTQYF
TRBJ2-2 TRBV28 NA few TGTGCCAGCAGTCCCGGAGGGCACACCGGGGAGCTGTTTTTT CASSPGGHTGELFF
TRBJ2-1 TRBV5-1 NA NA TGCGCCAGCAGCTTGGGGGGCGATACGTTCCCGTTCTTC CASSLGGDTFPFF
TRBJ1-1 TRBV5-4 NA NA TGTGCCAGCAGGGTTAGGGAATTAAGTACTGAAGCTTTCTTT CASRVRELSTEAFF
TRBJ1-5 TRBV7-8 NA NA TGTGCCAGCAGCTTAGCGGGCAGGGACGACCAGCCCCAGCATTTT CASSLAGRDDQPQHF
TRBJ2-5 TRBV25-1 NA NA TGTGCCAGCAGTCCCACCGGGACGAGGGGGAAGACCCAGTACTTC CASSPTGTRGKTQYF
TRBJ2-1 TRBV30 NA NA TGTGCCTGGAGAAAGACCAATGAGCAGTTCTTC CAWRKTNEQFF
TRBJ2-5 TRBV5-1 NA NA TGCGCCAGCAATCCCACGGCGACGGGAGAGACCCAGTACTTC CASNPTATGETQYF
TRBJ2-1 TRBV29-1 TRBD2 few TGCAGCGTTGGTCCCCTAGCGGGCAGGACCGATGAGCAGTTCTTC CSVGPLAGRTDEQFF
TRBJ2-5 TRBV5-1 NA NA TGCGCCAGCAGCTTGGATCCCCCGGGCGAGACCCAGTACTTC CASSLDPPGETQYF
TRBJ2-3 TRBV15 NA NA TGTGCCACCAGCCGGGGCACAGATACGCAGTATTTT CATSRGTDTQYF
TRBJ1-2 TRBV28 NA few TGTGCCAGCAGTCTTAAGGGATATGGCTACACCTTC CASSLKGYGYTF
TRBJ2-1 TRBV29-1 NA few TGCAGCGTTGATCGCGGGTCTGGCTCCTACAATGAGCAGTTCTTC CSVDRGSGSYNEQFF
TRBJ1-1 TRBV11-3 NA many TGTGCCAGCAGCTTAGTGAGCTCCGAAGCTTTCTTT CASSLVSSEAFF
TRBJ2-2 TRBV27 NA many TGTGCCACCAAAATCTTCCAGGGGCTGGACACCGGGGAGCTGTTTTTT CATKIFQGLDTGELFF
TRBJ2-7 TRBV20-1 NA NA TGCAGTGCTAGGGACAGTTACGAGCAGTACTTC CSARDSYEQYF
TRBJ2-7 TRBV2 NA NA TGTGCCAGCAAGGCGTACGAGCAGTACTTC CASKAYEQYF
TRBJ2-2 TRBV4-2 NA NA TGTGCCAGCAGCCAAGAGAACACCGGGGAGCTGTTTTTT CASSQENTGELFF
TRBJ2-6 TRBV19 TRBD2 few TGTGCCAGCAAAGCGGGACGCTCTGGGGCCAACGTCCTGACTTTC CASKAGRSGANVLTF
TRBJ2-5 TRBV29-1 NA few TGCAGCGTTTCACGGGCCAGGTATCAAGAGACCCAGTACTTC CSVSRARYQETQYF
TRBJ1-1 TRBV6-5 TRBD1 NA TGTGCCAGCAGTTACCGGGACAGGGTGAACACTGAAGCTTTCTTT CASSYRDRVNTEAFF
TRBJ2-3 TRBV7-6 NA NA TGTGCCAGCAGCTCCAGTTTAACCACAGATACGCAGTATTTT CASSSSLTTDTQYF
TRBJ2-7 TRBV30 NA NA TGTGCCTGGAGGAGTAGCTACGAGCAGTACTTC CAWRSSYEQYF
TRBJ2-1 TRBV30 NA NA TGTGCCTGGAGTGTAAAGGTCTTC CAWSVKVF
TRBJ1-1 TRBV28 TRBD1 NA TGTGCCAGCAGTTTGTGGGACAGAAACACTGAAGCTTTCTTT CASSLWDRNTEAFF
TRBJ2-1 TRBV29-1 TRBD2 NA TGCAGCGTTGCTAGCGGATACAATGAGCAGTTCTTC CSVASGYNEQFF
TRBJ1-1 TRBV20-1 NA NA TGCAGTGCTAGGGAGAACACTGAAGCTTTCTTT CSARENTEAFF
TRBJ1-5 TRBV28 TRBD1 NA TGTGCCAGCAGAGGACAGGGCCCTTCTAGAAATCAGCCCCAGCATTTT CASRGQGPSRNQPQHF
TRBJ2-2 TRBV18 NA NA TGTGCCAGCTCACCACGGGCAGAGAACACCGGGGAGCTGTTTTTT CASSPRAENTGELFF
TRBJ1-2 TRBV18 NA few TGTGCCAGCTCACCAGGGACGGTCTATGGCTACACCTTC CASSPGTVYGYTF
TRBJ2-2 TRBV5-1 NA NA TGCGCCAGCAATGAGGGGAACACCGGGGAGCTGTTTTTT CASNEGNTGELFF
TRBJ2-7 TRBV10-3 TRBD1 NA TGTGCCATCAGGCCGACAGGGGGGTCCTACGAGCAGTACTTC CAIRPTGGSYEQYF
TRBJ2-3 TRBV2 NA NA TGTGCCAGCAGTGGAGCGTCAGTCCCCACAGATACGCAGTATTTT CASSGASVPTDTQYF
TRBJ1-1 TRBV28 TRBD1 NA TGTGCCAGCAGTTTGGACAGGGGGCGTCTGAACACTGAAGCTTTCTTT CASSLDRGRLNTEAFF
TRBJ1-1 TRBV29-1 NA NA TGCAGCGCCCGTTGGGGGTTTGACACTGAAGCTTTCTTT CSARWGFDTEAFF
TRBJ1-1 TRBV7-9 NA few TGTGCCAGCAGCTTAGTCCCAACATCTGAAGCTTTCTTT CASSLVPTSEAFF
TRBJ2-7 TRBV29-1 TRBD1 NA TGCAGCGTCCAGAGGAACAGGGGCTCCTACGAGCAGTACTTC CSVQRNRGSYEQYF
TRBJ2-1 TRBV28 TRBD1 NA TGTGCCAGCAGTTTACGGAGCACAGGGGGCGTATCCTACAATGAGCAGTTCTTC CASSLRSTGGVSYNEQFF
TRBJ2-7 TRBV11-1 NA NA TGTGCCAGCAGCAAGATCTCGTTGGGGGAGCAGTACTTC CASSKISLGEQYF